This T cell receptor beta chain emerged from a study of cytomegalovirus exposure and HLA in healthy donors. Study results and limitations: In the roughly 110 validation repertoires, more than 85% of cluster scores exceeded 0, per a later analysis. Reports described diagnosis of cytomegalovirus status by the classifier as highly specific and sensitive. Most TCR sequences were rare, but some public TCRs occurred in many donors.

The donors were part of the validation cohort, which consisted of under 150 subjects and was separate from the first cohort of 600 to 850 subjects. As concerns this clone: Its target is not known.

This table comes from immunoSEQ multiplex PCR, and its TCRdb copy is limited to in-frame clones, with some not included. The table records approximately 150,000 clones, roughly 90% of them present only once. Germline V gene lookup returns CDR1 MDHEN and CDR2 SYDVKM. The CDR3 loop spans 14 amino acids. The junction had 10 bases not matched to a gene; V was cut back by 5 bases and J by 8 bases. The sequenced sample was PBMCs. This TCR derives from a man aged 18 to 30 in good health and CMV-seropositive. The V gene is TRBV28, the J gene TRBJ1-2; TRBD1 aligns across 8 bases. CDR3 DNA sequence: TGTGCCAGCAGTAGAAGCGACAGGGGTCAAGGCTACACCTTC. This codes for CASSRSDRGQGYTF.